Presented here are 22 T cell receptor beta chains from one specimen sequenced in a study of T cell responses to AZD1222 COVID-19 vaccine. Clones were sequenced by immunoSEQ multiplex PCR, and TCRdb holds only the in-frame ones, with some missing. This table has under 200,000 clones, approximately 94% appearing once. Here the sequenced sample was peripheral blood, taken on day 0 of AZD1222 vaccination. These receptors all come from an adult in good health.

V gene TRBV11-2 combines with J gene TRBJ1-3, with D possibly matching TRBD1 (5 bases). CDR3 length: 17 amino acids. Per germline, CDR1 SGHAT and CDR2 FQNNGV. V was shortened by 5 bases and J by 0 bases, with 17 bases between the two germline ends. The CDR3 nucleotides are TGTGCCAGCAGCGTGGACATGTACCTCATCTCTGGAAACACCATATATTTT. It translates to CASSVDMYLISGNTIYF.

J is TRBJ2-3 and V is TRBV7-6; possibly TRBD2 for D (5 bases). The germline V gene encodes CDR1 SGHVS and CDR2 FNYEAQ. Trimming removed 8 bases at V and 2 bases at J, with 11 bases between. This CDR3 is built from 13 residues. The CDR3 nucleotides are TGTGCCAGCCAGCGGCCCGACACAGATACGCAGTATTTT. This encodes CASQRPDTDTQYF.

This clone was seen a single time. V gene TRBV28 combines with J gene TRBJ2-1; D is possibly TRBD1 (6 bases). This CDR3 is built from 10 residues. Germline V gene sequence: CDR1 MDHEN, CDR2 SYDVKM. Trimming left V 8 bases short and J 9 bases short, with 8 bases between. CDR3 bases: TGTGCCAGCGCCAGGGGTGAGCAGTTCTTC. It codes for CASARGEQFF.

Here the CDR3 reads CASSPEGANYGYTF. The CDR3 DNA reads TGTGCCAGCAGTCCCGAAGGGGCGAACTATGGCTACACCTTC. The rearrangement uses TRBV27 and TRBJ1-2; D possibly corresponds to TRBD1 (5 bases). The CDR3 loop spans 14 amino acids. CDR1 is MNHEY, CDR2 SMNVEV, per germline (reference sequence). V was shortened by 5 bases and J by 2 bases, with 12 bases between the two germline ends.

The chain recombines TRBV6-5 with TRBJ2-7; 11 bases are shared with TRBD2. Germline V gene sequence: CDR1 MNHEY, CDR2 SVGAGI. This CDR3 spans 14 amino acids. The J segment lost 4 bases and the V segment lost 8 bases, leaving 7 bases of the junction unmatched. The CDR3 loop is CASDPGLAVYEQYF. The CDR3, as DNA: TGTGCCAGCGATCCGGGACTAGCGGTTTACGAGCAGTACTTC.

This clone is a singleton in its sample. The CDR3 spells CASSLPDSPVVEAFF. CDR3 nucleotide sequence: TGTGCCAGCAGCTTACCCGACAGTCCTGTGGTTGAAGCTTTCTTT. This chain uses TRBV28 with TRBJ1-1, with TRBD1 as a possible D gene (5 bases). V lost 6 bases and J 7 bases, leaving 21 bases between the germline ends. The length of the CDR3 is 15 residues. CDR1 and CDR2 from the germline V gene are MDHEN and SYDVKM.

V usage is TRBV28 and J usage is TRBJ2-7; TRBD2 aligns across 10 bases. This CDR3 contains 15 residues. Germline V gene data show CDR1 as MDHEN and CDR2 as SYDVKM. Losses at the gene ends were 4 bases for V and 5 bases for J; bases not matched to a gene: 8. Written as DNA, the CDR3 is TGTGCCAGCAGTTCCCCGGGACTAGCGACGAACGAGCAGTACTTC. It specifies CASSSPGLATNEQYF.

The chain recombines TRBV6-5 with TRBJ1-3; D gene unclear. Germline V lookup: CDR1 MNHEY, CDR2 SVGAGI. CDR3 size: 13 residues. With 6 bases removed from V and 2 bases from J, the gap between germline ends came to 8 bases. CDR3 sequence reads: CASRLGTGNTIYF. As DNA, the CDR3 is TGTGCCAGCAGACTAGGGACTGGAAACACCATATATTTT.

This chain links TRBV30 with TRBJ2-1; D perhaps matches TRBD2 (6 bases). The CDR3 loop spans 14 amino acids. Trimming stripped 7 bases from V and 5 bases from J, with 18 bases between. Germline V gene data show CDR1 as GTSNPN and CDR2 as SVGIG (reference sequence). CDR3 region: CALYPGLRDNEQFF. In nucleotides, the CDR3 is TGTGCCTTATACCCGGGACTGCGAGACAATGAGCAGTTCTTC. The variable domain in full, with the rest retrieved from reference TRBV30 and TRBJ2-1, is SQTIHQWPATLVQPVGSPLSLECTVEGTSNPNLYWYRQAAGRGLQLLFYSVGIGQISSEVPQNLSASRPQDRQFILSSKKLLLSDSGFYLCALYPGLRDNEQFFGPGTRLTVL.

The chain recombines TRBV20-1 with TRBJ2-1; 8 bases align to TRBD2. The germline V gene has CDR1 DFQATT and CDR2 SNEGSKA (reference sequence). The CDR3 has 15 residues. The ends lost 3 bases at V and 8 bases at J; junction bases unmatched: 12. CDR3 sequence: CSASGLAGSKYEQFF. CDR3 in DNA: TGCAGTGCTAGTGGGCTAGCGGGTAGTAAGTATGAGCAGTTCTTC.

The chain has TRBV6-5 and TRBJ1-4; 9 nucleotides align to TRBD1. The CDR3 totals 14 residues. The V gene end was trimmed by 9 bases and the J gene end by 9 bases; junction bases not matched to a gene: 11. The germline V gene has CDR1 MNHEY and CDR2 SVGAGI. CDR3 loop: CASDPGTGTKKLFF. DNA for the CDR3: TGTGCCAGTGACCCCGGGACAGGGACCAAAAAACTGTTTTTT.

This clone appeared once. The chain links TRBV24-1 to TRBJ2-3; the D is unclear. Trimming removed 3 bases at V and 7 bases at J, with 7 bases between. In germline, CDR1 is KGHDR, CDR2 SFDVKD. CDR3 length: 12 residues. In DNA, the CDR3 is TGTGCCACCAGTGATACTTTATATACGCAGTATTTT. Its translation: CATSDTLYTQYF.

The V and J genes are TRBV28 and TRBJ1-4; 9 nucleotides line up with TRBD1. The germline V gene encodes CDR1 MDHEN and CDR2 SYDVKM. The CDR3 is 14 residues long. V dropped 6 bases and J dropped 7; count of bases not matched to a gene: 6. The CDR3 DNA follows: TGTGCCAGCAGGGGGGGACAGGGAGGTGAAAAACTGTTTTTT. Protein: CASRGGQGGEKLFF.

The V call is TRBV5-4, the J call TRBJ2-7; D is undetermined. V was trimmed by 0 bases and J by 0 bases, leaving 13 bases between them. The CDR3 covers 16 residues. Germline CDR1 reads SGHNT; CDR2 reads YYREEE (reference sequence). CDR3: CASSLDVAVSSYEQYF. The CDR3 nucleotides are TGTGCCAGCAGCTTGGATGTTGCGGTTAGCTCCTACGAGCAGTACTTC.

This chain uses TRBV6-5 with TRBJ1-3, with D hard to call. Deletions cut 8 bases from V and 4 bases from J, with 6 bases between. CDR1 is MNHEY and CDR2 is SVGAGI in the germline V gene. The CDR3 contains 11 residues. DNA for the CDR3: TGTGCCAGCGCCACGGGAAACACCATATATTTT. Protein product: CASATGNTIYF.

This clone came up once. The rearrangement links TRBV6-5 to TRBJ1-1, with 9 bases that match TRBD1. The CDR3 length is 14 residues. The trim removed 10 bases at V and 2 bases at J, leaving 8 bases unmatched. Germline CDR1 and CDR2: MNHEY and SVGAGI. The CDR3 DNA follows: TGTGCCACCAGACAGGACAGGGGCAACACTGAAGCTTTCTTT. The encoded protein is CATRQDRGNTEAFF.

This sequence joins TRBV9 and TRBJ1-1; D is unresolved. From germline, CDR1 is SGDLS and CDR2 YYNGEE. The CDR3 has 16 residues. Trimming took off 0 bases at V and 2 bases at J, with 14 bases between the two ends. The DNA for the CDR3 is TGTGCCAGCAGCGTAGAGCCGGGCAGGCCAAACACTGAAGCTTTCTTT. It is translated as CASSVEPGRPNTEAFF. The full variable domain, in which reference TRBV9 and TRBJ1-1 provide the parts outside the CDR3, is DSGVTQTPKHLITATGQRVTLRCSPRSGDLSVYWYQQSLDQGLQFLIQYYNGEERAKGNILERFSAQQFPDLHSELNLSSLELGDSALYFCASSVEPGRPNTEAFFGQGTRLTVV.

This chain uses TRBV7-9 with TRBJ1-6; D is unclear. The length of the CDR3 is 14 residues. Germline CDR1 and CDR2: SEHNR and FQNEAQ (reference sequence). Trimming shortened V by 4 bases and J by 10 bases, and 14 bases separated the two germline ends. CDR3 DNA sequence: TGTGCCAGCAGCTCCCTTGCAATAATATCACCCCTCCACTTT. Protein sequence: CASSSLAIISPLHF.

The gene calls are TRBV10-3 and TRBJ1-1; D not certain. Looked up from germline, CDR1 is ENHRY and CDR2 is SYGVKD. Trimming cost V 11 bases and J 1 base, with 11 bases left between them. The CDR3 sequence is 12 residues long. CDR3 loop: CASRDGNTEAFF. CDR3 bases: TGTGCCTCCCGAGACGGGAACACTGAAGCTTTCTTT.

This chain connects TRBV28 to TRBJ2-5; D tentatively reads TRBD1 or TRBD2 (5 bases each). The V gene's germline CDR1 is MDHEN and CDR2 SYDVKM. Trimming removed 5 bases from V and 7 bases from J, with 20 bases in between. The CDR3 spans 15 residues. CDR3 coding DNA: TGTGCCAGCAGTACAGGAGGAGTAGTTCCATGGACCCAGTACTTC. Translated, it gives CASSTGGVVPWTQYF.

The rearrangement links TRBV27 to TRBJ2-1; tentatively, D is TRBD2 (5 bases). Trimming pared 6 bases from V and 0 bases from J, leaving 15 bases between. CDR3 size: 16 residues. The germline V gene has CDR1 MNHEY and CDR2 SMNVEV (reference sequence). The CDR3 region is CASSRLRTASYNEQFF. For the CDR3, the DNA is TGTGCCAGCAGCCGTCTCAGGACTGCCTCCTACAATGAGCAGTTCTTC.

At least ten counts were recorded for this clone. The chain couples TRBV6-4 to TRBJ2-1; maybe TRBD1 (6 bases). The CDR3 length is 13 residues. The germline gives CDR1 MRHNA, CDR2 SNTAGT. Between the trimmed V and J ends, which lost 4 bases and 5 bases, there was a span of 9 bases. In DNA, the CDR3 is TGTGCCAGCAGTGGACAGGCAAACAATGAGCAGTTCTTC. Amino acid sequence: CASSGQANNEQFF.